This TCR beta chain stems from a study of blood T cell repertoires in COVID-19. At the level of the study: Samples taken during acute and convalescent COVID-19 were collected in the United States, Italy and Spain. PBMCs, B-cell-depleted T cells, or T cells provided the cDNA or gDNA that made up the material.

Authors' data handling: Reference gene primer amplification yielded estimated nucleated cell counts. TCRdb's copy holds only in-frame clones and misses some; the assay was immunoSEQ multiplex PCR. V and J calls and clone size are copied from that table; D and trimming were computed from the DNA. The table has under 45,000 clones, 88% seen once; the top ten hold about 14%. The V segment lost 4 bases and the J segment 2 bases; nucleotides outside the gene matches: 5. CDR3 length equals 14 residues. Germline V lookup: CDR1 SGHNT, CDR2 YYREEE (reference sequence). This receptor was obtained from a man aged 55 to 69 with active COVID-19. The V call is TRBV5-4, the J call TRBJ2-7, with TRBD2 matching 8 bases. The sequencing sample was made of peripheral blood. CDR3 amino acids: CASSVSSGPYEQYF. CDR3 sequence (DNA): TGTGCCAGCAGCGTCTCTAGCGGGCCCTACGAGCAGTACTTC.